This T cell receptor beta chain came from a study of T cells after yellow fever vaccination. Study-wide background: SMART-Seq v4 Ultra Low Input prepared the low-cell-number fractions.

This clonotype was found a few times. Its antigen is not identified. It was through 5'RACE template switching that TCR cDNA was made, with a universal primer site and UMIs added. A single record per CDR3 protein comes from TCRdb applying MiXCR to the 5' RACE reads. The sample shows 500,000 to 550,000 distinct CDR3 sequences, about a fifth of them seen only once. Findings and limits, study-wide: Subsequent booster samples again held most clones from primary vaccination (less than 98% CD4, 85% to 90% CD8).

Trimming stripped 4 bases from V and 3 bases from J, with 12 bases between. The germline gives CDR1 SQVTM, CDR2 ANQGSEA. CDR3 length: 13 amino acids. The specimen comprised PBMCs, sampled roughly 23 days after the first yellow fever vaccination. The chain has TRBV29-1 and TRBJ1-2; D may be TRBD1 (5 bases). This TCR derives from a man aged 18 to 29 who received the YFV17D yellow fever vaccine. The DNA for the CDR3 is TGCAGCGTTGTCGGGGCAGGAGACTATGGCTACACCTTC. It translates to CSVVGAGDYGYTF.